Reported below is one T cell receptor (beta chain). Original methodology: Reference gene primer amplification yielded estimated nucleated cell counts. Profiled with immunoSEQ multiplex PCR; TCRdb holds only in-frame clones, not every one. That table is the source of V, J and clone size, and D and trimming were worked out from the DNA. The table records roughly 330,000 clones, 87% of them present only once. This entry belongs to a study of blood T cell repertoires in COVID-19. Study overall: The study drew acute and convalescent COVID-19 samples from the United States, Italy and Spain.

Trimming took off 3 bases at V and 11 bases at J, with 13 bases between the two ends. There are 12 residues in the CDR3. Germline V gene data show CDR1 as SGHTA and CDR2 as FQGNSA. The TCR was taken from a man aged 25-45 years with COVID-19, enrolled during active disease. The chain joins TRBV7-2 to TRBJ1-1, with D uncertain. Sequenced: peripheral blood. CDR3 sequence reads: CASSFSGPRAFF. CDR3 nucleotide sequence: TGTGCCAGCAGCTTTTCTGGGCCAAGGGCTTTCTTT.